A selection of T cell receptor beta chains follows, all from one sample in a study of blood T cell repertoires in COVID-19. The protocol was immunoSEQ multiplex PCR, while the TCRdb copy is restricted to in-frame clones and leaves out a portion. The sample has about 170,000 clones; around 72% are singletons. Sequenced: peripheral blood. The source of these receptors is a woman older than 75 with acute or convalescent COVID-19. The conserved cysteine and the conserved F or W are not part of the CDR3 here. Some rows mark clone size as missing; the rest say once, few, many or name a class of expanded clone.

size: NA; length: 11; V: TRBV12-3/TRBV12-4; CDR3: ASSLKQTGELF
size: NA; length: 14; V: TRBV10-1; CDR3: ASSEFLGHTPDTQY
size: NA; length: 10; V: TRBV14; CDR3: ASSQYTDTQY
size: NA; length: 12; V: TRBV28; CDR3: ASSSPHGGDGYT
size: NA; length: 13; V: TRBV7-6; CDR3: ASSQLAGGYNEQF
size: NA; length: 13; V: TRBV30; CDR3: AWQNRGRLNQPQH
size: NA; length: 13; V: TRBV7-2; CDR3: ASSWDGTSDYEQY
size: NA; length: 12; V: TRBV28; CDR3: ASRPTGRSTEAF
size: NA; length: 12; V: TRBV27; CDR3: ASSPHHMNTEAF
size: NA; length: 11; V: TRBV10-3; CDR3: AISAEYNSPLH
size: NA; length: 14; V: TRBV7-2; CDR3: ASSLGGDRGAGELF
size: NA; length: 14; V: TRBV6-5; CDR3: ASSYSRGAEAGELF
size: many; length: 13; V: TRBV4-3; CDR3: ASSQDFIEQYGYT
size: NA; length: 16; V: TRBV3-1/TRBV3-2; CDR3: ASSQQLIRGTAPSPLH
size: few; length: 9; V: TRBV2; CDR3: ASSGDSPLH
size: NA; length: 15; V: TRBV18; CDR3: ASSPVVAGDANYGYT
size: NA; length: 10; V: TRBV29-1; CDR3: SAKGASYEQY
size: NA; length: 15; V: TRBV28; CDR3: ASSTPGRTANTGELF
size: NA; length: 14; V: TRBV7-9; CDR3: ASSSGGLGGANVLT
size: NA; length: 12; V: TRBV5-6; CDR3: ASSLGGGGETQY
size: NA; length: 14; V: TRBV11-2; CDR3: ASSLGGRQGGREQF
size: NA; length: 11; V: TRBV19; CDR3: ASRGLATDTQY
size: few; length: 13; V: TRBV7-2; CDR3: ASSPTVQTGRPQH
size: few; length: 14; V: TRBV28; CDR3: ASRGGQGALSEKLF
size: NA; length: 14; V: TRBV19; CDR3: ASSTGTSGSFYEQY
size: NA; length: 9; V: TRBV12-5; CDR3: ASVQGYEQY
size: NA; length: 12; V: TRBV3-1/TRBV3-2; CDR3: ASSPLQGYTEAF
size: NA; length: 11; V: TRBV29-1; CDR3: SVELGGGQPQH
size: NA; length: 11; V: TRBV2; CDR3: ASSEGIYTEAF
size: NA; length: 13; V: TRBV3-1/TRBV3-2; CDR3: ASSRSETGVEKLF
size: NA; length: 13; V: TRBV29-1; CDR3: SGSLPGAGANVLT
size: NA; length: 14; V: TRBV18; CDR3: ASSPPPSGVYNEQF
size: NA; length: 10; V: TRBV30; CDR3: AWGTENEKLF
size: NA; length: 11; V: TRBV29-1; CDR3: SGGTGHTGELF
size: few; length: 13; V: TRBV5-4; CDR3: ASSLTPPGANVLT
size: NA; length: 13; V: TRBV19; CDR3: ASSHPGGANEKLF
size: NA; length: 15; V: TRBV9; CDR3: ASSVGAAGWERETQY
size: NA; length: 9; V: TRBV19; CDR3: ASSIRYGYT
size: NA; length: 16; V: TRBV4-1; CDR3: ASSQGLAGGPSINEQF
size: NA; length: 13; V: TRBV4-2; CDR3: ASSPSSGRGNEQF
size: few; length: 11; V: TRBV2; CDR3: ASSYTGDQPQH
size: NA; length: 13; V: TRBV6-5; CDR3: ASSILQGVGQPQH
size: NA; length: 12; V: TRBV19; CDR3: ASERGEGTGELF
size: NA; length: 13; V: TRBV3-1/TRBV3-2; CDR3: ASSQATGGYYEQY
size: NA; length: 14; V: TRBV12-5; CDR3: ASGPRVGTFYNEQF
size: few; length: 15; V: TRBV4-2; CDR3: ASSQEVSAGGPLEQY
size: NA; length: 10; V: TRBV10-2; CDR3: ATQGRMGEQY
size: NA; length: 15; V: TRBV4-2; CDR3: ASSQGGQGTANYGYT
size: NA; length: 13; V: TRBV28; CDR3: ASSLGGSNAGPQH
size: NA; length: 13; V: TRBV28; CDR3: ASRVAGGPADTQY